One sample yielded the 28 T cell receptor beta chains listed below, sequenced in a study of blood T cells in healthy people across ages. Primers used in a second PCR of roughly 6 to 11 cycles were a sample-barcoded 5' primer and a J-beta primer mix. TCRdb redid the calling of the 5' RACE reads with MiXCR, one entry per CDR3 protein. Among over 450,000 distinct CDR3 sequences listed, around 24% were seen once. These sequences were also reported in another study, on T cells of mothers and their children.

Sequencing was done on a sample of blood. These receptors all come from a boy aged 5-17 years in good health.

This clonotype showed up just a few times. The chain joins TRBV5-5 to TRBJ1-2; D ambiguous. The V end was cut by 1 base, the J end by 7 bases, with 14 bases between. The CDR3 sequence is 14 residues long. CDR1 and CDR2 (germline): SGHKS, YYEKEE (reference sequence). The CDR3 sequence: CASSLSGVWSGYTF. In DNA form, the CDR3 reads TGTGCCAGCAGCTTGAGCGGGGTGTGGTCTGGCTACACCTTC. Based on the CDR3 plus reference TRBV5-5 and TRBJ1-2, the full variable domain is DAGVTQSPTHLIKTRGQQVTLRCSPISGHKSVSWYQQVLGQGPQFIFQYYEKEERGRGNFPDRFSARQFPNYSSELNVNALLLGDSALYLCASSLSGVWSGYTFGSGTRLTVV.

This clonotype was counted a single time. V usage is TRBV6-2 or TRBV6-3 and J usage is TRBJ2-5; 8 positions match TRBD2. Near its end, the DNA agrees better with TRBJ2-1, so the J call may be wrong. Germline CDR1 reads MNHEY; CDR2 reads SVGEGT. The CDR3 has 14 amino acids. In DNA, the CDR3 is TGTGCCTCCCGGGGGGGACCAAATTACAATGAGCAGTTCTTC. Amino acid sequence: CASRGGPNYNEQFF.

The table lists this clonotype with a few counts. The DNA of the CDR3 is TGTGCCAGCAGACCTACAGGGGGATCCTACGAGCAGTACTTC. Translating gives CASRPTGGSYEQYF. The chain combines TRBV27 with TRBJ2-7, with 8 bases that match TRBD1. The germline V gene encodes CDR1 MNHEY and CDR2 SMNVEV (reference sequence). The CDR3 sequence is 14 residues long. V shed 6 bases, J shed 1 base, and the junction held 5 bases outside the gene matches.

This clonotype was detected a few times. The gene calls are TRBV28 and TRBJ2-5; 10 bases are shared with TRBD1. Matching the DNA end better, TRBJ2-7 makes the J call doubtful. The V gene's germline CDR1 is MDHEN and CDR2 SYDVKM. The CDR3 spans 16 residues. The DNA of the CDR3 is TGTGCCAGCAGTTTAACGTTGACAGGGGGCTGGTACGAGCAGTACTTC. This codes for CASSLTLTGGWYEQYF.

This clonotype was observed a handful of times. The chain is built from TRBV5-6 and TRBJ2-2; D may be TRBD1 (6 bases). Looked up from germline, CDR1 is SGHDT and CDR2 is YYEEEE. This CDR3 is built from 15 residues. V shed 2 bases and J shed 2 bases, with 10 bases lying between them. Here the CDR3 reads CASSFPGVNTGELFF. In DNA, the CDR3 is TGTGCCAGCAGCTTCCCAGGGGTTAACACCGGGGAGCTGTTTTTT. The full variable domain, with the rest looked up from reference TRBV5-6 and TRBJ2-2, is DAGVTQSPTHLIKTRGQQVTLRCSPKSGHDTVSWYQQALGQGPQFIFQYYEEEERQRGNFPDRFSGHQFPNYSSELNVNALLLGDSALYLCASSFPGVNTGELFFGEGSRLTVL.

This chain uses TRBV20-1 with TRBJ2-7, with D tentatively TRBD1 (6 bases). Trimming took 7 bases from V and 0 from J, leaving 10 bases between them. CDR3 size: 12 residues. The germline CDR1 and CDR2 sequences are DFQATT and SNEGSKA (reference sequence). The CDR3 DNA is TGCAGTGTGAGACAGGTCTCCTACGAGCAGTACTTC. It is translated as CSVRQVSYEQYF.

V gene TRBV24-1 combines with J gene TRBJ2-1, with 13 bases lining up with TRBD2. Germline V lookup: CDR1 KGHDR, CDR2 SFDVKD. The junction had 10 bases not matched to a gene; V was cut back by 4 bases and J by 5 bases. The CDR3 totals 18 residues. CDR3 nucleotide sequence: TGTGCCACCAGTGAATCAATCCTACTAGCGGGAGGGAACAATGAGCAGTTCTTC. It translates to CATSESILLAGGNNEQFF.

Note on this clonotype: One junction end disagrees with the germline gene, perhaps due to a read error. V and J are TRBV28 and TRBJ2-5; 13 bases agree with TRBD2. The CDR3 is 15 amino acids. Germline CDR1 reads MDHEN; CDR2 reads SYDVKM. CDR3 DNA sequence: TGTGCCACAAAAAGCCCCACTACAGCGACTAGCGGGGGGCTCTTC. Residues: CATKSPTTATSGGLF. Full variable domain (rest looked up from reference TRBV28 and TRBJ2-5): DVKVTQSSRYLVKRTGEKVFLECVQDMDHENMFWYRQDPGLGLRLIYFSYDVKMKEKGDIPEGYSVSREKKERFSLILESASTNQTSMYLCATKSPTTATSGGLFGPGTRLLVL.

In this sample, this clonotype turned up a few times. The rearrangement joins TRBV14 to TRBJ2-5, with 8 positions matching TRBD1. Germline V gene lookup returns CDR1 SGHDN and CDR2 FVKESK. V was clipped by 2 bases and J by 2 bases; unmatched bases: 7. The CDR3 is 16 amino acids. This CDR3 is CASSQYSGQGQETQYF. CDR3 bases: TGTGCCAGCAGCCAATATTCCGGACAGGGACAAGAGACCCAGTACTTC.

The CDR3 sequence: CASSYSTVNTEAFF. In nucleotides, the CDR3 is TGTGCCAGCAGTTACTCCACGGTGAACACTGAAGCTTTCTTT. The chain has TRBV6-2 or TRBV6-3 and TRBJ1-1; D unclear. The V gene's germline CDR1 is MNHEY and CDR2 SVGEGT. The V end was cut by 0 bases, the J end by 0 bases, with 5 bases between. CDR3 length: 14 amino acids.

Only a few counts were recorded for this clonotype. The chain uses TRBV29-1 and TRBJ2-4; tentatively, D is TRBD1 (6 bases). The ends were cut back, 2 bases at V and 4 bases at J, with 15 bases in the middle. CDR1 is SQVTM, CDR2 ANQGSEA, per germline. CDR3 length: 15 amino acids. CDR3 DNA sequence: TGCAGCGTTGAAAAGACGGCAGGGGTGAAAAACATTCAGTACTTC. The encoded protein is CSVEKTAGVKNIQYF.

This clonotype has just a few counts. This chain joins TRBV4-1 and TRBJ2-3; maybe TRBD1 (6 bases). The length of the CDR3 is 15 residues. V lost 4 bases and J 1 base, leaving 12 bases between the germline ends. CDR1 and CDR2 (germline): MGHRA, YSYEKL. CDR3 in DNA: TGCGCCAGCAGCCGACAGGAGTTCCGCACAGATACGCAGTATTTT. Translated: CASSRQEFRTDTQYF.

The chain has TRBV6-2 or TRBV6-3 and TRBJ1-1; D is uncertain. Germline V gene sequence: CDR1 MNHEY, CDR2 SVGEGT. V shed 0 bases and J shed 1 base, with 12 bases lying between them. The length of the CDR3 is 16 residues. The CDR3 DNA reads TGTGCCAGCAGTTACTCGACGGCCAGACAGAACACTGAAGCTTTCTTT. Protein product: CASSYSTARQNTEAFF.

This clonotype was found many times. The rearrangement links TRBV10-3 to TRBJ2-1, with 8 nucleotides matching TRBD2. Germline V gene lookup returns CDR1 ENHRY and CDR2 SYGVKD. V was pared by 11 bases and J by 1 base, with 4 bases of the junction left unmatched. The CDR3 extends over 13 amino acids. CDR3 nucleotide sequence: TGTGCCCCGCGGGAGGTGTCCTACAATGAGCAGTTCTTC. This encodes CAPREVSYNEQFF.

This clonotype was counted a few times. The DNA is omitted, as the CDR3 cannot be located on it reliably, and the CDR3 follows TCRdb's listing. The chain links TRBV13 to TRBJ2-7; the D segment call TRBD2 is taken from the table without a DNA check. Looked up from germline, CDR1 is PRHDT and CDR2 is FYEKMQ (reference sequence). The CDR3 length equals 13 residues, ends included. This CDR3 is CASTSGGAYEQYF.

This clonotype was counted many times. The gene calls are TRBV6-1 and TRBJ1-4, with D unresolved. CDR1 is MNHNS and CDR2 is SASEGT in the germline V gene. The germline V and J ends were trimmed by 1 base and 7 bases, with 13 bases remaining between them. CDR3 size: 15 residues. CDR3 amino acids: CASSEGGNRGEKLFF. The CDR3 DNA is TGTGCCAGCAGTGAAGGGGGAAACCGAGGTGAAAAACTGTTTTTT.

The chain is built from TRBV12-3 or TRBV12-4 and TRBJ2-4, with D maybe TRBD2 (6 bases). V shed 3 bases and J shed 7 bases, with 10 bases lying between them. The CDR3 spans 13 residues. As DNA, the CDR3 is TGTGCCAGCAGTTTCCCCGGGGGTAACATTCAGTACTTC. Protein sequence: CASSFPGGNIQYF.

This clonotype has more than one count but fewer than ten. The chain couples TRBV27 to TRBJ1-5; 9 positions agree with TRBD1. CDR1 and CDR2 from the germline V gene are MNHEY and SMNVEV (reference sequence). V lost 6 bases, J lost 5 bases, and 8 bases stayed unmatched. CDR3 size: 15 residues. CDR3 residues: CASRPTGGNHQPQHF. CDR3 in DNA: TGTGCCAGCAGGCCGACAGGGGGAAACCATCAGCCCCAGCATTTT.

On this clonotype: Germline and junction disagree at one end, which may indicate a read error. This chain links TRBV7-9 with TRBJ1-3; no clear D gene. The CDR3 runs to 14 residues. Germline V gene data show CDR1 as SEHNR and CDR2 as FQNEAQ (reference sequence). Here the CDR3 reads CASSEEFSGDTIYF. CDR3 nucleotide sequence: TGTGCCAGCAGTGAAGAGTTCTCTGGAGACACCATATATTTT.

The J gene is TRBJ2-3, the V gene TRBV15; D may match TRBD1 or TRBD2 (5 bases each). CDR3 length: 16 amino acids. Per the germline V gene, CDR1 is LNHNV and CDR2 is YYDKDF (reference sequence). V was cut by 3 bases and J by 7 bases, with 20 bases left in between. In DNA, the CDR3 is TGTGCCACCAGCAGGAGGACCGGGACCGGGGCACATACGCAGTATTTT. This gives the protein CATSRRTGTGAHTQYF. Full variable domain (missing parts from reference TRBV15 and TRBJ2-3): DAMVIQNPRYQVTQFGKPVTLSCSQTLNHNVMYWYQQKSSQAPKLLFHYYDKDFNNEADTPDNFQSRRPNTSFCFLDIRSPGLGDTAMYLCATSRRTGTGAHTQYFGPGTRLTVL.

The chain is built from TRBV29-1 and TRBJ2-7; 10 bases line up with TRBD2. V lost 8 bases to trimming and J lost 6 bases; unmatched junction nucleotides: 10. Germline values: CDR1 SQVTM, CDR2 ANQGSEA. The CDR3 runs to 13 residues. CDR3 DNA sequence: TGCAGCATCTTAGCGGGAGGATTGGGCGAGCAGTACTTC. Protein sequence: CSILAGGLGEQYF.

The gene calls are TRBV5-6 and TRBJ2-1; TRBD2 aligns across 10 bases. V lost 3 bases and J lost 9; bases outside the gene matches: 9. In germline, CDR1 is SGHDT, CDR2 YYEEEE. The CDR3 has 15 residues. The CDR3 DNA is TGTGCCAGCAGCTCCCCGGGACTAGCGTTCGGTGAGCAGTTCTTC. Its translation is CASSSPGLAFGEQFF.

The gene calls are TRBV7-2 and TRBJ2-5; 7 nucleotides match TRBD1. The J call is uncertain, as TRBJ2-7 better fits the DNA end. The CDR3 has 17 residues. In germline, CDR1 is SGHTA, CDR2 FQGNSA. The CDR3 nucleotides read TGTGCCAGCAGCTTAGCAGTAGTGACAGGGCAGTCCTACGAGCAGTACTTC. It encodes CASSLAVVTGQSYEQYF.

This clonotype was detected only a few times. The chain has TRBV10-3 and TRBJ2-7, with D uncertain. Trimming cost V 3 bases and J 7 bases, with 10 bases left between them. Germline V lookup: CDR1 ENHRY, CDR2 SYGVKD. The CDR3 totals 12 residues. The CDR3 loop is CAISDQSPEQYF. CDR3 coding DNA: TGTGCCATCAGTGACCAATCCCCAGAGCAGTACTTC.

The J gene is TRBJ1-1, the V gene TRBV12-3 or TRBV12-4; no clear D. V lost 5 bases and J lost 4, with 14 bases in between. The CDR3 length is 14 residues. The CDR3 coding sequence is TGTGCCAGCAGTCCCAGCGGTTGGGGCACTGAAGCTTTCTTT. Protein: CASSPSGWGTEAFF.

This chain uses TRBV7-9 with TRBJ2-1; 9 bases are shared with TRBD1. J lost 10 bases, V lost 7 bases, and 8 bases had no gene match. CDR1 SEHNR and CDR2 FQNEAQ come from the germline V gene (reference sequence). CDR3 length: 13 amino acids. The CDR3: CASKQDRGPEQFF. In nucleotides, the CDR3 is TGTGCCAGCAAACAGGACAGGGGCCCGGAGCAGTTCTTC.

This clonotype was found many times. The chain is built from TRBV7-2 and TRBJ1-5; D may be TRBD1 (5 bases). Deletions cut 3 bases from V and 6 bases from J, with 6 bases between. This CDR3 has 12 amino acids. Germline lookup yields CDR1 SGHTA and CDR2 FQGNSA. In DNA form, the CDR3 reads TGTGCCAGCAGCTTGAGGGGTCAGCCCCAGCATTTT. Its translation is CASSLRGQPQHF.

CDR3 nucleotide sequence: TGTGCCACCAGTGATACCACGACGCTTAAAGCTTTCTTT. It translates to CATSDTTTLKAFF. The chain couples TRBV24-1 to TRBJ1-1; no firm D call. The length of the CDR3 is 13 residues. Germline V lookup: CDR1 KGHDR, CDR2 SFDVKD. V gave up 3 bases and J gave up 9 bases, with 13 bases separating them.